One and the same sample provided the 17 T cell receptor beta chains below, sequenced in a study of regulatory T cells in long-lasting Graves disease. To make TCR beta libraries, researchers used iRepertoire HTBI primers and Arm-PCR of CDR3 regions. TCRdb recomputed calls from the multiplex PCR reads with MiXCR, one row per CDR3 protein. The sample includes approximately 440,000 distinct CDR3 sequences, about a sixth seen only once; the top ten take 9% to 15%. Described time point: newly diagnosed GD, antithyroid drugs for less than 3 months. Isolated PBMC RNA provided the starting material for the TCR library. This same sample was also part of a study on T cells in Graves' hyperthyroidism and ophthalmopathy.

The sample here was peripheral blood mononuclear cells (PBMCs), taken at new diagnosis, from a patient treated with antithyroid drugs. Receptors were obtained from a man aged 35-49 years with Graves disease.

This clonotype was seen only a few times. CDR3 sequence reads: CASSPPRGQGRETQYF. The CDR3 DNA reads TGTGCCAGCTCACCACCGAGGGGACAGGGAAGGGAGACCCAGTACTTC. The genes are TRBV18 and TRBJ2-5; 9 bases align to TRBD1. The CDR3 consists of 16 residues. CDR1 KGHSH and CDR2 LQKENI come from the germline V gene. Trimming took 0 bases from V and 5 from J; bases not matched to a gene: 7. Full variable domain (remainder filled in from reference TRBV18 and TRBJ2-5): NAGVMQNPRHLVRRRGQEARLRCSPMKGHSHVYWYRQLPEEGLKFMVYLQKENIIDESGMPKERFSAEFPKEGPSILRIQQVVRGDSAAYFCASSPPRGQGRETQYFGPGTRLLVL.

The J gene is TRBJ2-2, the V gene TRBV11-3; D perhaps matches TRBD2 (6 bases). This CDR3 is 13 amino acids long. The V end was cut by 5 bases, the J end by 8 bases, with 12 bases between. CDR1 SGHNT and CDR2 YENEEA come from the germline V gene. The CDR3 nucleotides are TGTGCCAGCAGCCGGGTCAGCGGGGGGGAGCTGTTTTTT. Protein: CASSRVSGGELFF.

Ten or more counts support this clonotype. The CDR3 loop reads CASSFIPGNEQFF. CDR3 in DNA: TGCGCCAGCAGCTTTATTCCTGGAAATGAGCAGTTCTTC. The chain links TRBV5-1 to TRBJ2-1; D uncertain. Germline loops: CDR1 SGHRS, CDR2 YFSETQ. Trimming shortened V by 2 bases and J by 7 bases, and 10 bases separated the two germline ends. This CDR3 contains 13 residues.

The J gene is TRBJ2-7, the V gene TRBV12-3 or TRBV12-4; tentative D call: TRBD1 (6 bases). The CDR3 runs 13 residues. Trimming removed 3 bases at V and 6 bases at J, with 12 bases between. This CDR3 is CASSFFRGSEQYF. The CDR3 DNA is TGTGCCAGCAGTTTTTTCAGGGGATCCGAGCAGTACTTC.

The chain uses TRBV19 and TRBJ1-5, with 8 bases matching TRBD1. The CDR3 sequence is 15 residues long. Germline V gene lookup returns CDR1 LNHDA and CDR2 SQIVND (reference sequence). With V trimmed by 5 bases and J by 2 bases, 5 bases remained unmatched. The CDR3: CASSSMTGGNQPQHF. The CDR3 DNA is TGTGCCAGTAGTTCCATGACAGGGGGCAATCAGCCCCAGCATTTT.

This clonotype has more than one count but fewer than ten. V is TRBV29-1 and J is TRBJ1-4; D ambiguous. This CDR3 comprises 11 residues. V was trimmed by 4 bases and J by 7 bases, leaving 7 bases between them. Germline loops: CDR1 SQVTM, CDR2 ANQGSEA. The CDR3 coding sequence is TGCAGCGTTGCCTCCGGTGAAAAACTGTTTTTT. It yields the protein CSVASGEKLFF.

The V and J genes are TRBV20-1 and TRBJ2-5, with D perhaps TRBD2 (7 bases). Trimming pared 2 bases from V and 9 bases from J, leaving 13 bases between. The CDR3 contains 12 residues. Germline lookup yields CDR1 DFQATT and CDR2 SNEGSKA (reference sequence). CDR3 in amino acids: CSARRGGGSQYF. The CDR3 nucleotides read TGCAGTGCTAGAAGGGGCGGGGGCTCCCAGTACTTC.

This clonotype was recorded at least ten times. The rearrangement links TRBV12-3 or TRBV12-4 to TRBJ1-2, with a weak D call TRBD1 (5 bases). With 6 bases removed from V and 4 bases from J, the gap between germline ends came to 15 bases. The CDR3 is 14 residues long. The CDR3, as DNA: TGTGCCAGCAGCCGCAGTTGGGGGAGCTATGGCTACACCTTC. It is translated as CASSRSWGSYGYTF.

In the case of this clonotype: A much larger clone sits a single nucleotide away, making a read error possible. The chain is built from TRBV5-6 and TRBJ2-1, with D unresolved. V lost 4 bases and J 5 bases, leaving 13 bases between the germline ends. The CDR3 extends over 14 amino acids. Per the germline V gene, CDR1 is SGHDT and CDR2 is YYEEEE. CDR3 nucleotide sequence: TGTGCCAGCAGCAGCTTGTCCATCGACAATGAGCAGTTCTTC. Translation: CASSSLSIDNEQFF.

The chain combines TRBV30 with TRBJ1-5; the D gene is possibly TRBD1 (5 bases). This CDR3 is 14 amino acids long. V lost 0 bases and J 2 bases, leaving 8 bases between the germline ends. In germline, CDR1 is GTSNPN, CDR2 SVGIG (reference sequence). As DNA, the CDR3 is TGTGCCTGGAGTGTGGGGGGGGGCAATCAGCCCCAGCATTTT. Translated, it gives CAWSVGGGNQPQHF.

This clonotype occurred a few times. This chain connects TRBV28 to TRBJ2-3, with 13 bases fitting TRBD2. CDR1 and CDR2 from the germline V gene are MDHEN and SYDVKM. The CDR3 length is 17 residues. V was pared by 3 bases and J by 8 bases, with 11 bases of the junction left unmatched. The CDR3 loop reads CASSFIYTSGRVGTQYF. As DNA, the CDR3 is TGTGCCAGCAGTTTTATATATACTAGCGGGAGGGTGGGTACGCAGTATTTT.

There are many counts of this clonotype. The rearrangement links TRBV20-1 to TRBJ1-2; D is possibly TRBD1 (5 bases). Trimming stripped 6 bases from V and 2 bases from J, with 16 bases between. Germline CDR1 reads DFQATT; CDR2 reads SNEGSKA (reference sequence). This CDR3 comprises 14 residues. CDR3 nucleotide sequence: TGCAGTGCCAGACGGGATGGGGGGAACTATGGCTACACCTTC. Translation gives CSARRDGGNYGYTF.

Many counts were recorded for this clonotype. CDR3 nucleotides: TGTGCCAGCAGCCGTAAGTTGGGTCTCCGGGGGAGCTCCTACGAGCAGTACTTC. This sequence encodes CASSRKLGLRGSSYEQYF. This rearrangement joins TRBV6-1 to TRBJ2-7; TRBD2 is a possible D gene (6 bases). The V end was cut by 6 bases, the J end by 0 bases, with 24 bases between. Per the germline V gene, CDR1 is MNHNS and CDR2 is SASEGT. The CDR3 is 18 amino acids.

This clonotype was found many times. V and J are TRBV3-1 and TRBJ2-3, with 10 bases fitting TRBD2. Losses at the gene ends were 0 bases for V and 5 bases for J; bases not matched to a gene: 14. CDR3 size: 19 residues. Germline-derived CDR1 and CDR2 are LGHDT and YNNKEL (reference sequence). The CDR3 loop reads CASSQDVAGLAGAGDTQYF. In DNA form, the CDR3 reads TGTGCCAGCAGCCAAGATGTGGCCGGGCTAGCGGGAGCGGGAGATACGCAGTATTTT.

This clonotype was seen at least ten times. The CDR3 nucleotides are TGTGCCAGCAGCTCCCGGGACTCCATCCAGAAGCAGTACTTC. Its translation is CASSSRDSIQKQYF. The chain carries TRBV7-2 and TRBJ2-7, with D tentatively TRBD2 (6 bases). V was shortened by 4 bases and J by 8 bases, with 18 bases between the two germline ends. Looked up from germline, CDR1 is SGHTA and CDR2 is FQGNSA. The CDR3 extends over 14 amino acids.

This clonotype was counted ten times or more. V is TRBV12-3 or TRBV12-4 and J is TRBJ1-1; D unclear. The CDR3 runs 16 residues. V lost 4 bases and J 5 bases, leaving 20 bases between the germline ends. The CDR3 reads CASSSLVGGERTEAFF. The CDR3 DNA is TGTGCCAGCAGTTCCTTGGTCGGCGGTGAGCGTACTGAAGCTTTCTTT.

The chain is built from TRBV11-2 and TRBJ2-7, with 11 bases aligning to TRBD2. Trimming removed 4 bases from V and 1 base from J; junction bases left unmatched: 18. Per the germline V gene, CDR1 is SGHAT and CDR2 is FQNNGV. CDR3 size: 20 residues. CDR3 nucleotide sequence: TGTGCCAGCAGCTCAATCAGCACTAGCGGGAGACCCGGCTGGTCCTACGAGCAGTACTTC. As protein: CASSSISTSGRPGWSYEQYF.